Below, 24 T cell receptor beta chains from the same sample are listed, as sequenced in a study of a mutant IDH1 vaccine in newly diagnosed glioma. Time point described: week 35, safety follow-up. Each dose of the vaccine consisted of 300 ug of mutant IDH1 20-mer peptide, with topical imiquimod. Sequencing was performed with immunoSEQ multiplex PCR; in TCRdb, only in-frame clones are kept and a portion is missing. The profile shows about 26,000 clones, over 65% of them singletons. No antigens are known for them. The sequenced sample was PBMCs, obtained from a glioma patient whose treatment included an IDH1 peptide vaccine. All receptors come from a man aged 25 to 45 with glioma.

This clone was detected only a few times. The rearrangement links TRBV6-5 to TRBJ1-6, with D possibly matching TRBD1 (5 bases). CDR1 and CDR2 (germline): MNHEY, SVGAGI. Trimming took off 8 bases at V and 14 bases at J, with 16 bases between the two ends. The CDR3 extends over 12 amino acids. The CDR3 DNA is TGTGCCAGCTCCCAGCGGGGCTCGACCCTCCACTTT. This encodes CASSQRGSTLHF.

This clone was seen a few times. J is TRBJ1-1 and V is TRBV18; tentatively, D is TRBD1 (5 bases). The CDR3 consists of 15 residues. The germline CDR1 and CDR2 sequences are KGHSH and LQKENI. V gave up 2 bases and J gave up 2 bases, with 12 bases separating them. As DNA, the CDR3 is TGTGCCAGCTCACCAACGACAGATCCTAACACTGAAGCTTTCTTT. Its translation: CASSPTTDPNTEAFF.

The chain uses TRBV2 and TRBJ2-1; D is uncertain. Germline V gene lookup returns CDR1 SNHLY and CDR2 FYNNEI. The CDR3 has 13 amino acids. Between the trimmed V and J ends, which lost 7 bases and 2 bases, there was a span of 9 bases. The CDR3 here is CASIGETYNEQFF. CDR3 DNA: TGTGCCAGCATCGGCGAAACCTACAATGAGCAGTTCTTC.

This chain joins TRBV29-1 and TRBJ1-1, with a possible D match to TRBD1 (5 bases). V lost 4 bases and J 3 bases, leaving 12 bases between the germline ends. From germline, CDR1 is SQVTM and CDR2 ANQGSEA. This CDR3 comprises 13 residues. For the CDR3, the DNA is TGCAGCGTTGGTTCCGGGGGTGACACTGAAGCTTTCTTT. It codes for CSVGSGGDTEAFF. The whole variable domain, remainder taken from reference TRBV29-1 and TRBJ1-1, is SAVISQKPSRDICQRGTSLTIQCQVDSQVTMMFWYRQQPGQSLTLIATANQGSEATYESGFVIDKFPISRPNLTFSTLTVSNMSPEDSSIYLCSVGSGGDTEAFFGQGTRLTVV.

This chain connects TRBV2 to TRBJ1-5; the D gene is possibly TRBD1 (6 bases). V lost 1 base, J lost 0 bases, and 7 bases lay in between. The CDR3 runs to 15 residues. CDR1 and CDR2 (germline): SNHLY, FYNNEI. The CDR3 here is CASSEDRVSNQPQHF. DNA for the CDR3: TGTGCCAGCAGTGAAGACAGGGTTAGCAATCAGCCCCAGCATTTT.

J is TRBJ1-2 and V is TRBV5-6; D is perhaps TRBD1 (6 bases). This CDR3 is 13 amino acids long. In germline, CDR1 is SGHDT, CDR2 YYEEEE. V was pared by 4 bases and J by 5 bases, with 12 bases between. This CDR3 is CASSLTGTYGYTF. The CDR3 region has the DNA TGTGCCAGCAGCCTGACAGGAACGTATGGCTACACCTTC.

This chain connects TRBV20-1 to TRBJ2-5; no clear D gene. Germline V lookup: CDR1 DFQATT, CDR2 SNEGSKA (reference sequence). The germline V and J ends were trimmed by 3 bases and 5 bases, with 7 bases remaining between them. This CDR3 has 11 residues. CDR3 region: CSASYKETQYF. The CDR3 DNA follows: TGCAGTGCTAGTTATAAGGAGACCCAGTACTTC.

The rearrangement links TRBV6-1 to TRBJ2-7; D is undetermined. The germline CDR1 and CDR2 sequences are MNHNS and SASEGT. V lost 10 bases and J lost 6, with 13 bases in between. This CDR3 spans 11 amino acids. CDR3 nucleotide sequence: TGTGCCACCATGTATCTACGCGAGCAGTACTTC. Amino acids: CATMYLREQYF.

The chain recombines TRBV5-1 with TRBJ2-2; 8 positions agree with TRBD2. The V gene's germline CDR1 is SGHRS and CDR2 YFSETQ. The CDR3 covers 15 residues. The V segment lost 0 bases and the J segment 7 bases; nucleotides outside the gene matches: 5. CDR3 DNA: TGCGCCAGCAGCTTGGCAGCGGGGGACCGCGGGGAGCTGTTTTTT. It yields the protein CASSLAAGDRGELFF.

This clone was counted a single time. The V gene is TRBV5-1, the J gene TRBJ2-7, with 8 bases identical to TRBD1. After removal of 4 bases from V and 1 base from J, the junction contained 10 bases not matched to a gene. The CDR3 length is 16 residues. Germline V gives CDR1 SGHRS, CDR2 YFSETQ. The CDR3 sequence is CASSHQAGQGSYEQYF. CDR3 DNA sequence: TGCGCCAGCAGCCATCAGGCAGGACAGGGTTCCTACGAGCAGTACTTC.

The CDR3 loop reads CAIRTANTGELFF. The CDR3 DNA reads as TGTGCCATCCGGACGGCGAACACCGGGGAGCTGTTTTTT. The V and J genes are TRBV2 and TRBJ2-2; D remains ambiguous. Germline V lookup: CDR1 SNHLY, CDR2 FYNNEI. V was clipped by 10 bases and J by 0 bases, with 9 bases between them. This CDR3 comprises 13 residues. The full variable domain, rest sourced from reference TRBV2 and TRBJ2-2, is EPEVTQTPSHQVTQMGQEVILRCVPISNHLYFYWYRQILGQKVEFLVSFYNNEISEKSEIFDDQFSVERPDGSNFTLKIRSTKLEDSAMYFCAIRTANTGELFFGEGSRLTVL.

This chain links TRBV10-3 with TRBJ2-3; a weak D match, TRBD1 (6 bases). CDR3 size: 16 residues. Germline V gene lookup returns CDR1 ENHRY and CDR2 SYGVKD. The V and J ends lost 0 bases and 6 bases respectively, with 16 bases between them. The CDR3 spells CAISESVRGSIDTQYF. CDR3 coding DNA: TGTGCCATCAGTGAGTCCGTCAGGGGTAGTATCGATACGCAGTATTTT.

V usage is TRBV4-1 and J usage is TRBJ1-3; D not resolved. Germline V gives CDR1 MGHRA, CDR2 YSYEKL. The CDR3 is 17 amino acids. The V end was cut by 2 bases, the J end by 4 bases, with 18 bases between. The CDR3 region is CASSQTFNPGVGNTIYF. The DNA of the CDR3 is TGCGCCAGCAGCCAAACCTTTAATCCGGGAGTAGGAAACACCATATATTTT.

CDR3 region: CASRPDSSNEKLFF. Here the CDR3 DNA reads TGCGCCAGCAGACCGGACAGCAGTAATGAAAAACTGTTTTTT. The chain joins TRBV5-1 to TRBJ1-4, with D possibly matching TRBD1 (6 bases). The CDR3 totals 14 residues. Germline CDR1 is SGHRS and CDR2 is YFSETQ. V was trimmed by 5 bases and J by 4 bases, leaving 12 bases between them.

The rearrangement links TRBV10-1 to TRBJ2-3, with 7 bases that match TRBD1. Germline V gene sequence: CDR1 WNHNN, CDR2 SYGVQD (reference sequence). This CDR3 has 11 residues. The V gene end was trimmed by 8 bases and the J gene end by 4 bases; junction bases not matched to a gene: 0. The CDR3 coding sequence is TGCGCCAGCGGGACAGCAGATACGCAGTATTTT. Residues: CASGTADTQYF.

The chain combines TRBV27 with TRBJ2-7; 9 bases fit TRBD1. V lost 6 bases to trimming and J lost 9 bases; unmatched junction nucleotides: 9. Germline lookup yields CDR1 MNHEY and CDR2 SMNVEV (reference sequence). The CDR3 consists of 13 residues. The CDR3 reads CASRKDRGSGQYF. The CDR3, as DNA: TGTGCCAGCAGGAAAGACAGGGGGTCTGGGCAGTACTTC.

V gene TRBV25-1 combines with J gene TRBJ2-3, with a possible D match to TRBD2 (5 bases). Looked up from germline, CDR1 is MGHDK and CDR2 is SYGVNS. The CDR3 has 15 residues. The V and J ends lost 6 bases and 1 base respectively, with 14 bases between them. The CDR3 coding sequence is TGTGCCAGCAGGATTAGAGCCGGGGGCACAGATACGCAGTATTTT. It specifies CASRIRAGGTDTQYF.

The V and J genes are TRBV6-5 and TRBJ1-2; TRBD1 matches at 7 bases. Per germline, CDR1 MNHEY and CDR2 SVGAGI. The CDR3 length is 14 residues. The V segment lost 7 bases and the J segment 3 bases; nucleotides outside the gene matches: 8. CDR3 coding DNA: TGTGCCAGCACTCAAGACAGGGAGGACTATGGCTACACCTTC. Translation: CASTQDREDYGYTF.

This clone has more than one count but fewer than ten. This sequence joins TRBV19 and TRBJ1-2; D is unresolved. V lost 3 bases, J lost 4 bases, and 12 bases lay in between. CDR3 length: 14 residues. Looked up from germline, CDR1 is LNHDA and CDR2 is SQIVND (reference sequence). The CDR3 protein is CASSIGRESYGYTF. The CDR3 DNA is TGTGCCAGTAGTATCGGCAGAGAATCCTATGGCTACACCTTC.

This chain links TRBV7-9 with TRBJ2-7, with 9 positions matching TRBD1. The V segment lost 5 bases and the J segment 3 bases; nucleotides outside the gene matches: 11. CDR1 and CDR2 (germline): SEHNR, FQNEAQ (reference sequence). The CDR3 spans 16 residues. In DNA form, the CDR3 reads TGTGCCAGCAGCACCAACAGGGGGCGCGGGATCTACGAGCAGTACTTC. Amino acids: CASSTNRGRGIYEQYF.

V usage is TRBV7-2 and J usage is TRBJ1-5; tentative D call: TRBD1 (5 bases). This CDR3 spans 15 amino acids. CDR1 and CDR2 from the germline V gene are SGHTA and FQGNSA. The germline V and J ends were trimmed by 1 base and 5 bases, with 12 bases remaining between them. CDR3 residues: CASSLGGARDQPQHF. The CDR3 nucleotides are TGTGCCAGCAGCTTAGGGGGCGCACGGGATCAGCCCCAGCATTTT. The complete variable domain, with remaining parts taken from reference TRBV7-2 and TRBJ1-5, reads GAGVSQSPSNKVTEKGKDVELRCDPISGHTALYWYRQSLGQGLEFLIYFQGNSAPDKSGLPSDRFSAERTGGSVSTLTIQRTQQEDSAVYLCASSLGGARDQPQHFGDGTRLSIL.

V gene TRBV6-5 combines with J gene TRBJ2-7; D uncertain. The CDR3 sequence is 14 residues long. In germline, CDR1 is MNHEY, CDR2 SVGAGI. Deletions cut 7 bases from V and 3 bases from J, with 16 bases between. The CDR3 bases are TGTGCCAGCAACCCGTCGGGTGGGCACTACGAGCAGTACTTC. This encodes CASNPSGGHYEQYF.

This chain joins TRBV14 and TRBJ1-5; D is possibly TRBD1 (5 bases). The V end was cut by 5 bases, the J end by 0 bases, with 17 bases between. The CDR3 is made up of 17 amino acids. Germline lookup yields CDR1 SGHDN and CDR2 FVKESK. The CDR3, as DNA: TGTGCCAGCAGCTCAGCACAGGAGGGGTATAGCAATCAGCCCCAGCATTTT. Translation: CASSSAQEGYSNQPQHF.

The V gene is TRBV9, the J gene TRBJ1-5; no clear D. CDR1 is SGDLS and CDR2 is YYNGEE in the germline V gene. V lost 0 bases and J 2 bases, leaving 6 bases between the germline ends. The CDR3 contains 14 residues. The CDR3 here is CASSVGAGNQPQHF. In DNA form, the CDR3 reads TGTGCCAGCAGCGTAGGTGCCGGCAATCAGCCCCAGCATTTT.